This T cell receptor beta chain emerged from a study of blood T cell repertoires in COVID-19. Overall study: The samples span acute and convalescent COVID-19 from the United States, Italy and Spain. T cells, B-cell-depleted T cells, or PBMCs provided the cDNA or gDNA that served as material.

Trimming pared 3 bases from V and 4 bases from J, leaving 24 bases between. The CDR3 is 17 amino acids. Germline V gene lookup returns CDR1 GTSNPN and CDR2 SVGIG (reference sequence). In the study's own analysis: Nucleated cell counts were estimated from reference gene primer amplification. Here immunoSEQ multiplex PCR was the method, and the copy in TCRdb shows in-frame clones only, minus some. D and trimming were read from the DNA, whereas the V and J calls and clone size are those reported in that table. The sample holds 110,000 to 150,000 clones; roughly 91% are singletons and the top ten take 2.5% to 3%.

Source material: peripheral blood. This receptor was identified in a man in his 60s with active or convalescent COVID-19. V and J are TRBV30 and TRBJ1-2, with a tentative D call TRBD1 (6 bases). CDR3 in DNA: TGTGCCTGGAGGAAAACCGGGGGGCAGGGACCACTCTATGGCTACACCTTC. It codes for CAWRKTGGQGPLYGYTF.